This TCR beta chain originates from a study of T cell responses to AZD1222 COVID-19 vaccine. Study-level findings and limits: Increases in Spike-specific TCR breadth and depth were seen after two AZD1222 doses.

Sequencing used immunoSEQ multiplex PCR; TCRdb keeps in-frame clones, though not all of them. This table holds about 150,000 clones, around 92% found once. On this clone: The antigen remains unidentified.

The clonotype originates from an adult who received the AZD1222 COVID-19 vaccine. The source was peripheral blood, collected 28 days after the second AZD1222 dose.

CDR3 loop: CAISDSDRENAKSYEQYF. The CDR3 coding sequence is TGTGCCATCAGTGATTCGGACAGGGAGAACGCCAAATCCTACGAGCAGTACTTC. This chain uses TRBV10-3 with TRBJ2-7, with 8 bases fitting TRBD1. Germline assignment: CDR1 ENHRY and CDR2 SYGVKD. With V trimmed by 3 bases and J by 1 base, 14 bases remained unmatched. This CDR3 has 18 residues.